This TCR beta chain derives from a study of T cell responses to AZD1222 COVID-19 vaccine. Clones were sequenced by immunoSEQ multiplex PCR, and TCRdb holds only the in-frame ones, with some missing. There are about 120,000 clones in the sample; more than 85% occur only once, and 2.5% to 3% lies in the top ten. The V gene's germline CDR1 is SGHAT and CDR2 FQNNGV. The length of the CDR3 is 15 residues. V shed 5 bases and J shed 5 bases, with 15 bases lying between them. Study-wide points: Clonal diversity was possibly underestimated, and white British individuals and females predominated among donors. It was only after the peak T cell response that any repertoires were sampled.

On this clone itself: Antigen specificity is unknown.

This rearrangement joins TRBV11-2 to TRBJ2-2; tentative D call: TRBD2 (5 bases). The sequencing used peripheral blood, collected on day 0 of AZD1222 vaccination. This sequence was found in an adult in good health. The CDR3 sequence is CASSHKAGGTGELFF. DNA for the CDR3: TGTGCCAGCAGCCATAAAGCAGGAGGAACCGGGGAGCTGTTTTTT. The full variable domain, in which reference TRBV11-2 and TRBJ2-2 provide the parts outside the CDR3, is EAGVAQSPRYKIIEKRQSVAFWCNPISGHATLYWYQQILGQGPKLLIQFQNNGVVDDSQLPKDRFSAERLKGVDSTLKIQPAKLEDSAVYLCASSHKAGGTGELFFGEGSRLTVL.